This T cell receptor (beta chain) appears in the sequencing data of a study of identical twins. Overall study findings and caveats: Models came in too low on out-of-frame TCR alpha sharing in monozygotic twins.

This clonotype has at least ten counts. Its antigen is unidentified. TCRdb used MiXCR to reprocess the 5' RACE reads, holding one entry per CDR3 protein. The data hold roughly 710,000 distinct CDR3 sequences, with around 6% observed a single time. The CDR3 consists of 15 residues. Germline V CDR1 and CDR2: LGHNA, YSLEER. V shed 3 bases and J shed 0 bases, with 12 bases lying between them. This sequence joins TRBV4-3 and TRBJ2-7, with a possible D match to TRBD1 (6 bases). The source is a man between 18 and 35 years old in good health. Sequenced sample: naive T cells sorted from blood. CDR3 loop: CASSHGDRSSYEQYF. The CDR3 DNA is TGCGCCAGCAGCCACGGAGACAGGAGCTCCTACGAGCAGTACTTC.